These 19 T cell receptor beta chains came from one sample sequenced in a study of blood T cell repertoires in COVID-19. TCRdb's table, derived via immunoSEQ multiplex PCR, lists solely in-frame clones and lacks some. The table shows roughly 120,000 clones, with roughly four fifths occurring only once. Sequenced: peripheral blood. These receptors all stem from a human donor in a cohort sampled during active COVID-19.

This clone was detected only a few times. V and J are TRBV12-3 or TRBV12-4 and TRBJ1-4; 8 bases line up with TRBD1. The CDR3 is made up of 13 amino acids. Trimming took 6 bases from V and 7 from J; bases not matched to a gene: 4. The CDR3 bases are TGTGCCAGCAGAACAGGGGGTGGTGAAAAACTGTTTTTT. As protein: CASRTGGGEKLFF.

This chain connects TRBV5-1 to TRBJ2-1, with D tentatively TRBD1 (6 bases). The CDR3 is 14 residues long. Trimming stripped 8 bases from V and 8 bases from J, with 20 bases between. From germline, CDR1 is SGHRS and CDR2 YFSETQ. CDR3 amino acids: CASGGSQRADEQFF. The CDR3, as DNA: TGCGCCAGTGGGGGCTCCCAGAGGGCGGATGAGCAGTTCTTC.

A few counts support this clone. The chain is built from TRBV4-3 and TRBJ1-6, with D possibly matching TRBD1 (5 bases). The germline CDR1 and CDR2 sequences are LGHNA and YSLEER. Trimming shortened V by 0 bases and J by 7 bases, and 7 bases separated the two germline ends. The length of the CDR3 is 14 residues. In DNA, the CDR3 is TGCGCCAGCAGCCAAGAGACAGAGAATTCACCCCTCCACTTT. It specifies CASSQETENSPLHF.

This clone was seen once. V usage is TRBV19 and J usage is TRBJ2-3, with 9 nucleotides matching TRBD1. Losses at the gene ends were 5 bases for V and 2 bases for J; bases not matched to a gene: 8. The CDR3 is made up of 16 amino acids. Germline-derived CDR1 and CDR2 are LNHDA and SQIVND (reference sequence). The CDR3 is CASSATGTGNTDTQYF. CDR3 in DNA: TGTGCCAGTAGTGCAACCGGGACAGGGAACACAGATACGCAGTATTTT.

This chain joins TRBV19 and TRBJ2-3; TRBD2 aligns across 12 bases. CDR3 length: 18 amino acids. Per the germline V gene, CDR1 is LNHDA and CDR2 is SQIVND (reference sequence). V lost 6 bases and J lost 6; bases outside the gene matches: 16. CDR3 sequence: CASSKGWLAGGNLDTQYF. The CDR3, as DNA: TGTGCCAGTAGCAAAGGGTGGCTAGCGGGGGGGAATCTGGATACGCAGTATTTT.

This clone was counted only a few times. CDR3 in DNA: TGTGCTAGTGGACCGGGACAGGGTGGCAATGAGCAGTTCTTC. It encodes CASGPGQGGNEQFF. V gene TRBV12-5 combines with J gene TRBJ2-1; 9 nucleotides line up with TRBD1. Germline CDR1 LGHNT, CDR2 FRNRAP. The CDR3 is made up of 14 amino acids. The trim removed 6 bases at V and 6 bases at J, leaving 6 bases unmatched.

This clone was picked up one time. This chain uses TRBV6-5 with TRBJ2-3, with TRBD2 identical over 8 bases. This CDR3 spans 13 amino acids. V trimming: 5 bases; J trimming: 6 bases; junction bases outside the gene matches: 4. The germline CDR1 and CDR2 sequences are MNHEY and SVGAGI. The CDR3 bases are TGTGCCAGCAGTCGGGGGGGGGCGGATACGCAGTATTTT. Protein: CASSRGGADTQYF.

This clone was seen a single time. The V and J genes are TRBV6-2 or TRBV6-3 and TRBJ2-7; tentative D call: TRBD1 (6 bases). In germline, CDR1 is MNHEY, CDR2 SVGEGT. The CDR3 loop spans 17 amino acids. The V end was cut by 1 base, the J end by 1 base, with 17 bases between. DNA for the CDR3: TGTGCCAGCAGTTACTGGGTAGACAGGTCGGGGTCCTACGAGCAGTACTTC. Its translation is CASSYWVDRSGSYEQYF.

This clone was seen a handful of times. The chain couples TRBV2 to TRBJ2-7; D possibly corresponds to TRBD2 (5 bases). CDR1 and CDR2 (germline): SNHLY, FYNNEI. The CDR3 is 11 amino acids. CDR3 bases: TGTGCTTCGGGGTGGGCCCACGAGCAGTACTTC. Translation: CASGWAHEQYF.

This clone occurred once. The genes are TRBV7-9 and TRBJ2-3; TRBD1 aligns across 12 bases. The length of the CDR3 is 15 residues. V lost 5 bases, J lost 6 bases, and 6 bases stayed unmatched. The germline V gene encodes CDR1 SEHNR and CDR2 FQNEAQ (reference sequence). CDR3 in amino acids: CASSKGTGGEDTQYF. CDR3 nucleotide sequence: TGTGCCAGCAGCAAAGGGACAGGGGGCGAGGATACGCAGTATTTT.

V usage is TRBV7-2 and J usage is TRBJ1-6; a possible D gene is TRBD1 (6 bases). V was clipped by 5 bases and J by 10 bases, with 12 bases between them. The V gene's germline CDR1 is SGHTA and CDR2 FQGNSA. The CDR3 totals 13 residues. The CDR3 protein is CASSTRQASPLHF. CDR3 nucleotide sequence: TGTGCCAGCAGCACGAGACAGGCCTCACCCCTCCACTTT.

The V gene is TRBV5-1, the J gene TRBJ1-4, with D uncertain. CDR1 SGHRS and CDR2 YFSETQ come from the germline V gene. The CDR3 length is 14 residues. Deletions cut 5 bases from V and 1 base from J, with 9 bases between. DNA for the CDR3: TGCGCCAGCAGGGCCGATGTAACTAATGAAAAACTGTTTTTT. It encodes CASRADVTNEKLFF.

This clone was seen only once. The chain recombines TRBV7-9 with TRBJ2-7; D might be TRBD2 (6 bases). The CDR3 runs to 14 residues. Germline lookup yields CDR1 SEHNR and CDR2 FQNEAQ (reference sequence). Trimming removed 8 bases from V and 4 bases from J, with 18 bases in between. CDR3 DNA sequence: TGTGCCAGCGTTCAGGGACGGGGGAGTTACGAGCAGTACTTC. Encoded protein: CASVQGRGSYEQYF. The complete variable domain, with remaining parts taken from reference TRBV7-9 and TRBJ2-7, reads DTGVSQNPRHKITKRGQNVTFRCDPISEHNRLYWYRQTLGQGPEFLTYFQNEAQLEKSRLLSDRFSAERPKGSFSTLEIQRTEQGDSAMYLCASVQGRGSYEQYFGPGTRLTVT.

The chain employs TRBV14 and TRBJ1-6; D remains unclear. V lost 0 bases to trimming and J lost 6 bases, with 6 bases between them. Germline CDR1 and CDR2: SGHDN and FVKESK. The CDR3 spans 14 residues. CDR3 nucleotides: TGTGCCAGCAGCCAAGAACATGGTAATTCACCCCTCCACTTT. Translated: CASSQEHGNSPLHF.

The chain combines TRBV12-3 or TRBV12-4 with TRBJ1-1; D not resolved. CDR3 length: 13 residues. V was shortened by 6 bases and J by 3 bases, with 11 bases between the two germline ends. The CDR3 sequence is CASSLISDTEAFF. CDR3 nucleotide sequence: TGTGCCAGCAGCCTTATTAGTGACACTGAAGCTTTCTTT.

The V gene is TRBV14, the J gene TRBJ2-1; 13 bases are a match to TRBD2. The CDR3 is 19 amino acids. V shed 2 bases, J shed 7 bases, and the junction held 14 bases outside the gene matches. Germline V lookup: CDR1 SGHDN, CDR2 FVKESK. CDR3 sequence (DNA): TGTGCCAGCAGCCAACCCGGACTAGCGGGGGCCAACGACCGTAATGAGCAGTTCTTC. Protein sequence: CASSQPGLAGANDRNEQFF.

This clone was found once. The chain couples TRBV7-2 to TRBJ2-7; 10 nucleotides agree with TRBD1. The germline CDR1 and CDR2 sequences are SGHTA and FQGNSA. The CDR3 runs 13 residues. The trim removed 5 bases at V and 6 bases at J, leaving 4 bases unmatched. The DNA of the CDR3 is TGTGCCAGCAGCCGGGACAGGGGATCCGAGCAGTACTTC. It yields the protein CASSRDRGSEQYF. Combining the CDR3 with reference TRBV7-2 and TRBJ2-7 gives the whole variable domain GAGVSQSPSNKVTEKGKDVELRCDPISGHTALYWYRQSLGQGLEFLIYFQGNSAPDKSGLPSDRFSAERTGGSVSTLTIQRTQQEDSAVYLCASSRDRGSEQYFGPGTRLTVT.

This sequence joins TRBV24-1 and TRBJ2-1, with D maybe TRBD2 (5 bases). Germline assignment: CDR1 KGHDR and CDR2 SFDVKD. The CDR3 is made up of 15 amino acids. Trimming shortened V by 3 bases and J by 7 bases, and 15 bases separated the two germline ends. The CDR3 reads CATSDTGRSGNEQFF. The CDR3 nucleotides read TGTGCCACCAGTGATACGGGCCGGTCGGGGAATGAGCAGTTCTTC.

The chain joins TRBV6-5 to TRBJ2-7, with TRBD1 matching 8 bases. Germline values: CDR1 MNHEY, CDR2 SVGAGI. The CDR3 loop spans 15 amino acids. Trimming at V came to 6 bases and at J to 2 bases, leaving 9 bases not matched to a gene. The CDR3 bases are TGTGCCAGCAGCCTCCGTGGGACAGGAGCCTACGAGCAGTACTTC. Protein sequence: CASSLRGTGAYEQYF.